This TCR beta chain was documented in a study of T-cell memory formation after mild COVID-19. Across the study: Across donors, TCR clusters were largely donor specific.

CDR3 length: 15 amino acids. The V and J ends lost 6 bases and 6 bases, in that order; junction bases with no gene match: 13. CDR1 and CDR2 from the germline V gene are SGHTA and FQGTGA. Turning to this clonotype: Its antigen is not known.

Study findings and constraints: Pre-infection memory carried some responding clones, suggesting that cross-reactive memory joined.

One entry per CDR3 protein, called by TCRdb with MiXCR from the 5' RACE reads. This table has nearly 250,000 distinct CDR3 sequences, roughly 15% appearing once. Sample: PBMCs or a T cell subset sorted from them (not recorded which). V is TRBV7-3 and J is TRBJ1-2; 7 nucleotides agree with TRBD1. The origin of this receptor is an adult woman who had mild COVID-19 (a few samples of this study predate the infection). Cell type and time point are not known. The CDR3 DNA reads as TGTGCCAGCAGTTCGGGACAGCCGGCCATAGATGGCTACACCTTC. Encoded protein: CASSSGQPAIDGYTF.